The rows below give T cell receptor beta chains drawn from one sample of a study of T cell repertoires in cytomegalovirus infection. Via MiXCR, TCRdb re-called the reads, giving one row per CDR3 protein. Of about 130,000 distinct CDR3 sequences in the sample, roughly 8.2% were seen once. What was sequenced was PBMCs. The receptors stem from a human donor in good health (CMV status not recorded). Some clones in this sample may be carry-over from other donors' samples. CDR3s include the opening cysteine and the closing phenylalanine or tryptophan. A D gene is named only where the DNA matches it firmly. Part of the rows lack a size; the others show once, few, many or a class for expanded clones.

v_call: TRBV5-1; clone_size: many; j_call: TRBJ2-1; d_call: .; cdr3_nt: TGCGCCAGCAGCTTGATTCAGGGTGATAATGAGCAGTTCTTC; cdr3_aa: CASSLIQGDNEQFF
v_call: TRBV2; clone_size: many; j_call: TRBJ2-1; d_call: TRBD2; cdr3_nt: TGTGCCAGCAGTCTAGCGGGGGCTCGGAATGAGCAGTTCTTC; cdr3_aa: CASSLAGARNEQFF
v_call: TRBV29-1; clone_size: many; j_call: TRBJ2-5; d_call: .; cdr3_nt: TGCAGCGTGGGCCGACAGCTCCAAGAGACCCAGTACTTC; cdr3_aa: CSVGRQLQETQYF
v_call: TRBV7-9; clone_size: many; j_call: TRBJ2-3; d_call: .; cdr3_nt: TGTGCCAGCAGCCCGGGGTTGGAAAGGGGCACAGATACGCAGTATTTT; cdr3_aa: CASSPGLERGTDTQYF
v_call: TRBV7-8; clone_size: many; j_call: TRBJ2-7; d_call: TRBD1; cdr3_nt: TGTGCCAGCAGCTTCACTCCGGGTGGGACAGACGAGCAGTACTTC; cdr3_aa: CASSFTPGGTDEQYF
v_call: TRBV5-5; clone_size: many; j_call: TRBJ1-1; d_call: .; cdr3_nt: TGTGCCAGCAGCTTGGGTCCCGGGTTGGTCACTGAAGCTTTCTTT; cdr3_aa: CASSLGPGLVTEAFF
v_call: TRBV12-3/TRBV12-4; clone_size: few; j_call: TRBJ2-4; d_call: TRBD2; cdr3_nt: TGTGCCAGTCAAATAGCGGGGGGGGTAAACATTCAGTACTTC; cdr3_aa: CASQIAGGVNIQYF
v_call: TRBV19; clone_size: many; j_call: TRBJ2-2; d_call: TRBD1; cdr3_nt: TGTGCCAGTACCCCTCAGGACAGGGGAGGCACCGGGGAGCTGTTTTTT; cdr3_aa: CASTPQDRGGTGELFF
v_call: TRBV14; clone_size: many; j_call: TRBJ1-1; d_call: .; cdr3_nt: TGTGCCAGCAGCCATCTGCAGGGGTGGACTGAAGCTTTCTTT; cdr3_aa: CASSHLQGWTEAFF
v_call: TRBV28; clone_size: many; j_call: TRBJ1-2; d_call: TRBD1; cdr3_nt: TGTGCCAGCAGTTTAGGCGGGACAGTGGAGGGCTACACCTTC; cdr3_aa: CASSLGGTVEGYTF
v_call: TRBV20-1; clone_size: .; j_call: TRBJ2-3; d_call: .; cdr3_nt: TGCAGTGCTCCCCAGGTCCCCCCGGGGGTCGGTAGAGATACGCAGTATTTT; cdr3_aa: CSAPQVPPGVGRDTQYF
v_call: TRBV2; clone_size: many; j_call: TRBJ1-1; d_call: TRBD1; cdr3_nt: TGTGCCAGCACTACGGGACAGGGGAGGACTGAAGCTTTCTTT; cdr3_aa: CASTTGQGRTEAFF
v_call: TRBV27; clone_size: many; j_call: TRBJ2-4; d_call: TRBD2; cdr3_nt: TGTGCCAGCAGTTCCTCGGCAGGGAGGGTCAAAAACATTCAGTACTTC; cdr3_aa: CASSSSAGRVKNIQYF
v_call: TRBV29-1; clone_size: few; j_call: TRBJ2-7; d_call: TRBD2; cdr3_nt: TGCAGCGTTGACAAACTAGCGCACACCTACGAGCAGTACTTC; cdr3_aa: CSVDKLAHTYEQYF
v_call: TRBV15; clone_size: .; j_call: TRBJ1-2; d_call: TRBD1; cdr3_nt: TGTGCCACCAGCGGGATCGGGACAGGGAAGCATTTCCACCCCTCGTTC; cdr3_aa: CATSGIGTGKHFHPSF
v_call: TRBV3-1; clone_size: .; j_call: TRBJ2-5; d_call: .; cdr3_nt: TGTGCCAGCAGCCGGACGTGGGGCCCCCAAGAGACCCAGTACTTC; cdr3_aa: CASSRTWGPQETQYF
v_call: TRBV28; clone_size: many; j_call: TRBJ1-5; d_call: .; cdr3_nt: TGTGCCAGCACTAAGGGGGGATTCAATCAGCCCCAGCATTTT; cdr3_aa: CASTKGGFNQPQHF
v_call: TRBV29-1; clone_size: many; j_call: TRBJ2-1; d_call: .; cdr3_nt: TGCAGCGTTGAAGGTAGTACTTCTATCGCCTACAATGAGCAGTTCTTC; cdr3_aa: CSVEGSTSIAYNEQFF
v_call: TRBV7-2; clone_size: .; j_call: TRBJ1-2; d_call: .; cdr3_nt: TGTGCCAGCAGCTCCCTTGCCCGGACAGCCTATGGCTACACCTTC; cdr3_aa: CASSSLARTAYGYTF
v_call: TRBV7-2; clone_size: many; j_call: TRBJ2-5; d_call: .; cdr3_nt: TGTGCCAGCAGCTTAGGGGGGAGGGGGCAAGAGACCCAGTACTTC; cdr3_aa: CASSLGGRGQETQYF
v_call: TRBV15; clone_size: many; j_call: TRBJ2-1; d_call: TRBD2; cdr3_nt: TGTGCCACCAGCAGAGATAGTGGGGGACTAGCGTTCGATGAGCAGTTCTTC; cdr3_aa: CATSRDSGGLAFDEQFF
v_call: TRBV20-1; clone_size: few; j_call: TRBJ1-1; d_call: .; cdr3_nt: TGCAGTGCTTATCCCCAGGTGAACACTGAAGCTTTCTTT; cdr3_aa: CSAYPQVNTEAFF
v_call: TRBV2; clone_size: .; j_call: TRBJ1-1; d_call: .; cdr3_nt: TGTGCCAGCAGTCAGGGAGAGAACACTGAAGCTTTCTTT; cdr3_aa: CASSQGENTEAFF
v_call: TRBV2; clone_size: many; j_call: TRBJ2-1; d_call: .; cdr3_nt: TGTGCCAGCAGTTTAAGGACCTACAATGAGCAGTTCTTC; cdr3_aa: CASSLRTYNEQFF
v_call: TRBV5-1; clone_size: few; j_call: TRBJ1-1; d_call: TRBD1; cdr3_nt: TGCGCCAGCAGCTTGATCAGGGGGGACACTGAAGCTTTCTTT; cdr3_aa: CASSLIRGDTEAFF
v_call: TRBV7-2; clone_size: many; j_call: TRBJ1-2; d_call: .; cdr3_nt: TGTGCCAGCAGCTTAGACAGCTATGGCTACACCTTC; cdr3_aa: CASSLDSYGYTF
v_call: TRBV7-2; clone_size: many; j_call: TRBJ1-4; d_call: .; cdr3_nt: TGTGCCAGCAGTCTAGTGTATCGGGCTGCTAATGAAAAACTGTTTTTT; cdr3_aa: CASSLVYRAANEKLFF
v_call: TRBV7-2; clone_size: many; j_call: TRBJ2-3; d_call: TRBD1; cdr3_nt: TGTGCCAGCCGTCTAGGGGGCATCACAGATACGCAGTATTTT; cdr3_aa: CASRLGGITDTQYF
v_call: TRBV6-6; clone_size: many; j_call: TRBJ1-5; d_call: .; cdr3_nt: TGTGCCAGCATTATTGGGCTACCTACCAATCAGCCCCAGCATTTT; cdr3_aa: CASIIGLPTNQPQHF
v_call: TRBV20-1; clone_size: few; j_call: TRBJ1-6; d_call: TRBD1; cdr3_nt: TGCAGTGTCGGGACAGCATATAATTCACCCCTCCACTTT; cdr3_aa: CSVGTAYNSPLHF
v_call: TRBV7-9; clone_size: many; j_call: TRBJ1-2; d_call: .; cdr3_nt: TGTGCCAGCCTAGGGGATGTGGGTGTCGGCTATGGCTACACCTTC; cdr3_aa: CASLGDVGVGYGYTF
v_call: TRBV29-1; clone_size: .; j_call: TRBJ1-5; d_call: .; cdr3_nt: TGCAGCGTGAGGCAGGGAGGAAGCGAAGGGCCCCAGCATTTT; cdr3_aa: CSVRQGGSEGPQHF
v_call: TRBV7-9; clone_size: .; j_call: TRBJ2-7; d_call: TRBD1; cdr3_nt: TGTGCCAGCCGCGAAGCCGGGGGGGACAGGGGCTACGAGCAGTGCTTC; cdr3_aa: CASREAGGDRGYEQCF
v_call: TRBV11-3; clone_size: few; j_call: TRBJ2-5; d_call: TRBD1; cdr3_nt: TGTGCCAGCAGCTTAGATGCACAGGGGTCCCCAGGGACCCAGTACTTC; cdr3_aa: CASSLDAQGSPGTQYF
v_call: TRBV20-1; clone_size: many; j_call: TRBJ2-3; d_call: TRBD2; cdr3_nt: TGCAGTGCTAGAGGTTCAGCGGGGGGGCAGTCAGATACGCAGTATTTT; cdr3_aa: CSARGSAGGQSDTQYF
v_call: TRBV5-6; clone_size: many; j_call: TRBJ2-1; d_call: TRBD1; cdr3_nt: TGTGCCAGCAGCGGGGACAGGGACAATGAGCAGTTCTTC; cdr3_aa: CASSGDRDNEQFF
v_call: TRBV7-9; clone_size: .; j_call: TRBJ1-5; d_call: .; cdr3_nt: TGTGCCAGCAGCTTAGGTTCGGGGCAGGGGAATCAGCCCCAGCATTTT; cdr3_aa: CASSLGSGQGNQPQHF
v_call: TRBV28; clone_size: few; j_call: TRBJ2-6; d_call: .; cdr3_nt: TGTGCCAGCATGGGCCTCTCTGGGGCCAACGTCCTGACTTTC; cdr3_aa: CASMGLSGANVLTF
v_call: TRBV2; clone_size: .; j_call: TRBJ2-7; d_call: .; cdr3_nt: TGTGCCAGCAGTGAAGCGCGGGCAGGCCGGGAGCAGTACTTC; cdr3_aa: CASSEARAGREQYF
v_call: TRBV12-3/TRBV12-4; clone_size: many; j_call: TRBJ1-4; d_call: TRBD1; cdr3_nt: TGTGCCAGTAAAGGACAGGGGGCAAGGGGTGAAAAACTGTTTTTT; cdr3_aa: CASKGQGARGEKLFF
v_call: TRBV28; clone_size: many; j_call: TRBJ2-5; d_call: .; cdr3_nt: TGTGCCAGCAGTTTCGGCGGCAGGGGTACTTTAGGAGAGACCCAGTACTTC; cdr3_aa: CASSFGGRGTLGETQYF